This T cell receptor beta chain was identified in a study of cytomegalovirus exposure and HLA in healthy donors. Study-wide background: A prior study identified approximately 110 million unique TCR beta sequences from roughly 170 million T cells.

Germline CDR1 is SEHNR and CDR2 is FQNEAQ (reference sequence). V was pared by 5 bases and J by 4 bases, with 10 bases of the junction left unmatched. The CDR3 extends over 16 amino acids. Vbeta (60) and Jbeta (13) primers were used in the PCR. Clones were read by immunoSEQ multiplex PCR, and TCRdb kept only the in-frame ones, dropping some. Of 200,000 to 250,000 clones listed, 70% to 85% are singletons. Comment on this clone: The target antigen is unknown.

Study-level results: The presence/absence work took it that sequencing depth was about the same across donors. The HLA-A and HLA-B alleles of most subjects were reportedly predicted accurately from TCR beta sequences.

The chain carries TRBV7-9 and TRBJ2-1, with 8 bases fitting TRBD2. This sequence originates from a woman in her thirties or forties in good health and CMV-seronegative. The material sequenced was PBMCs. CDR3 sequence reads: CASSPPPSGGYNEQFF. The CDR3 DNA sequence: TGTGCCAGCAGCCCCCCCCCGAGCGGGGGTTACAATGAGCAGTTCTTC.